This T cell receptor (beta chain) emerged from a study of cytomegalovirus exposure and HLA in healthy donors. Study-level points and caveats: Confirmation was obtained in vitro that a few CMV-associated chains are specific for CMV antigens. What was likely a sequencing artifact was a cluster of highly shared sequence variants.

Primers for the PCR totalled 60 Vbeta and 13 Jbeta. TCRdb's table, derived via immunoSEQ multiplex PCR, lists solely in-frame clones and lacks some. The sample consists of tens of thousands of clones, 70% to 85% of them appearing once. Note on this clone: Its target is unknown.

Sequenced input: PBMCs. The sequence was collected from a man aged 25-40 years in good health and CMV-seronegative.

CDR3 nucleotide sequence: TGTGCCAGCAGCGTTAGGGACAGTGAAAAACTGTTTTTT. As protein: CASSVRDSEKLFF. The gene calls are TRBV5-5 and TRBJ1-4; 7 bases agree with TRBD1. Germline V gene sequence: CDR1 SGHKS, CDR2 YYEKEE (reference sequence). Trimming cost V 4 bases and J 7 bases; bases outside gene matches: 4. CDR3 size: 13 residues.